What follows is one T cell receptor beta chain and its context. The data were obtained in a study of blood T cell repertoires in COVID-19. Study details: Spain, Italy and the United States supplied samples that represented acute and convalescent COVID-19. PBMCs, B-cell-depleted T cells, or T cells provided the cDNA or gDNA that made up the material.

Patients of the Seattle cohort, enrolled during active infection, were followed longitudinally. Trimming took 2 bases from V and 6 from J, leaving 7 bases between them. Looked up from germline, CDR1 is LNHNV and CDR2 is YYDKDF (reference sequence). This CDR3 contains 13 residues. In the original workflow: The assay estimated nucleated cells by amplifying reference gene primers. Measured with immunoSEQ multiplex PCR; TCRdb has only the in-frame clones, and not every one. The D gene and trimming were derived from the DNA, and the V and J assignments and clone size from that table. This table has 250,000 to 350,000 clones, around 90% appearing once.

The chain carries TRBV15 and TRBJ2-2, with a possible D match to TRBD2 (6 bases). This sequence was found in a woman in her twenties or thirties with COVID-19, enrolled during active disease. The source material was peripheral blood. DNA for the CDR3: TGTGCCACCAGCAGAAAGCGGGCCGGGGAGCTGTTTTTT. Encoded protein: CATSRKRAGELFF.